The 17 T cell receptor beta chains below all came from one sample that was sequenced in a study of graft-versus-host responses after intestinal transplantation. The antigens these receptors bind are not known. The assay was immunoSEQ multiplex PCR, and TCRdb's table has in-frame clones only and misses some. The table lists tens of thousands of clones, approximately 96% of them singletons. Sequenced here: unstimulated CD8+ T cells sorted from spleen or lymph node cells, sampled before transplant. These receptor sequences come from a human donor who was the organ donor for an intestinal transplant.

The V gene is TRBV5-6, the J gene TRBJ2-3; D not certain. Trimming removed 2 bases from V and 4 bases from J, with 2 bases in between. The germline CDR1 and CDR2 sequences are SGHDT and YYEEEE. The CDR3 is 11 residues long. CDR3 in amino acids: CASSLSDTQYF. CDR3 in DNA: TGTGCCAGCAGCTTATCAGATACGCAGTATTTT.

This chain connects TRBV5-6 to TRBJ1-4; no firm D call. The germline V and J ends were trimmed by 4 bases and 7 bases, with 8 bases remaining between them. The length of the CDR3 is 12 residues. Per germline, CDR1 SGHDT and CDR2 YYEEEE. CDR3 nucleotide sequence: TGTGCCAGCAGCACGGTTGCTGAAAAACTGTTTTTT. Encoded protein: CASSTVAEKLFF. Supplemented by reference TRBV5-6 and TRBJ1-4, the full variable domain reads DAGVTQSPTHLIKTRGQQVTLRCSPKSGHDTVSWYQQALGQGPQFIFQYYEEEERQRGNFPDRFSGHQFPNYSSELNVNALLLGDSALYLCASSTVAEKLFFGSGTQLSVL.

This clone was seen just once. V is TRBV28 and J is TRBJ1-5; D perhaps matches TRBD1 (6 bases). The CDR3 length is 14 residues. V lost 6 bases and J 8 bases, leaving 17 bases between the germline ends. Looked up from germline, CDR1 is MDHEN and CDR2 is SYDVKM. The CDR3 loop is CASSPPDRMEPQHF. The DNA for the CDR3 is TGTGCCAGCAGCCCCCCGGACAGAATGGAGCCCCAGCATTTT.

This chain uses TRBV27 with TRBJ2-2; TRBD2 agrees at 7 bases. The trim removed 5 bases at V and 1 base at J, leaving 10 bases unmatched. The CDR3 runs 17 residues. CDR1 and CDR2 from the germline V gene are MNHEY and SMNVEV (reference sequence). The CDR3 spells CASSPSWGEGNTGELFF. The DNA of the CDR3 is TGTGCCAGCAGTCCCTCCTGGGGGGAGGGGAACACCGGGGAGCTGTTTTTT.

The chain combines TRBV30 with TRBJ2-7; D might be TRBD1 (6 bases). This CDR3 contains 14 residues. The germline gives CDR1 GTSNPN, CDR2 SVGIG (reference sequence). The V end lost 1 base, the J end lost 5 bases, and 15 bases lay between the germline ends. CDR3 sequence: CAWSGGVRGNEQYF. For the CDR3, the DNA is TGTGCCTGGAGTGGAGGAGTCAGGGGAAACGAGCAGTACTTC. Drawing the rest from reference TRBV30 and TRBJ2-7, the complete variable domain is SQTIHQWPATLVQPVGSPLSLECTVEGTSNPNLYWYRQAAGRGLQLLFYSVGIGQISSEVPQNLSASRPQDRQFILSSKKLLLSDSGFYLCAWSGGVRGNEQYFGPGTRLTVT.

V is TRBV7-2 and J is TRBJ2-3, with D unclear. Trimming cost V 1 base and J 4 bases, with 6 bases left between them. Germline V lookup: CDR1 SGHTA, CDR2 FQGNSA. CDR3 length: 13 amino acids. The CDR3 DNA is TGTGCCAGCAGCTTAGTTTCCGCAGATACGCAGTATTTT. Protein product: CASSLVSADTQYF.

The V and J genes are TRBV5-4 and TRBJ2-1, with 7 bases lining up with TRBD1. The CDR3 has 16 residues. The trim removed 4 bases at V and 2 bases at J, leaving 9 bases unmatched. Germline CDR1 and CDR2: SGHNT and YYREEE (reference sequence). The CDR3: CASSPPGQGAYNEQFF. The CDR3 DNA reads TGTGCCAGCAGCCCGCCGGGGCAGGGGGCCTACAATGAGCAGTTCTTC.

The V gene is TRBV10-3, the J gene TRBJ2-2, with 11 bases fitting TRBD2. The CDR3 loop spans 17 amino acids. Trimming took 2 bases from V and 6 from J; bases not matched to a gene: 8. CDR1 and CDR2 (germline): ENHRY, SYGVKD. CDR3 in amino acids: CAISEPIAGGPPGELFF. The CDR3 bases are TGTGCCATCAGTGAGCCCATAGCGGGGGGGCCTCCCGGGGAGCTGTTTTTT.

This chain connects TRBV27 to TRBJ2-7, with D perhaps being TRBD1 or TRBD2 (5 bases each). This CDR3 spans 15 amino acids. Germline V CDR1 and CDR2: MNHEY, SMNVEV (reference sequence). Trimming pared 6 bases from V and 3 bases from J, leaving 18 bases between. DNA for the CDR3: TGTGCCAGCAGCCTACAATCCTCGGGGCTCTACGAGCAGTACTTC. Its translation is CASSLQSSGLYEQYF.

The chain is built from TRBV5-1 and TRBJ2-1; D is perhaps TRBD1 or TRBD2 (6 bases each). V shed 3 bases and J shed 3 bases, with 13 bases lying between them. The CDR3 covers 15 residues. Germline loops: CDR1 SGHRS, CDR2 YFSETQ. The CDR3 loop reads CASSSEGGGYNEQFF. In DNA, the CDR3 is TGCGCCAGCAGCTCCGAGGGGGGCGGCTACAATGAGCAGTTCTTC.

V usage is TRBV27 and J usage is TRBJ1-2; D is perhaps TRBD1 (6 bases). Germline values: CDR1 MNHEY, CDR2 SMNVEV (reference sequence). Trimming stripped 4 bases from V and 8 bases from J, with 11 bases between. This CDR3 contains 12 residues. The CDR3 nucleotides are TGTGCCAGCAGTTCAGGGGCTAGGGGCTACACCTTC. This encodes CASSSGARGYTF.

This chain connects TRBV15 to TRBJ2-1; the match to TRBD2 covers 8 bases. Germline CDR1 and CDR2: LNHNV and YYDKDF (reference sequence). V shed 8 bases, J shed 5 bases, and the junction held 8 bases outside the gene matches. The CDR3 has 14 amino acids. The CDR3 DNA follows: TGTGCCACCGGTAACGGGGGGGAAGACAATGAGCAGTTCTTC. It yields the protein CATGNGGEDNEQFF.

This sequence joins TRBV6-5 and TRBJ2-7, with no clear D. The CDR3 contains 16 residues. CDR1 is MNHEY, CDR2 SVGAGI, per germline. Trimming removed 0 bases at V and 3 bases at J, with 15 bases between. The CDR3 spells CASSYSAGERGYEQYF. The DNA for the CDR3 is TGTGCCAGCAGTTACTCGGCCGGAGAAAGAGGCTACGAGCAGTACTTC.

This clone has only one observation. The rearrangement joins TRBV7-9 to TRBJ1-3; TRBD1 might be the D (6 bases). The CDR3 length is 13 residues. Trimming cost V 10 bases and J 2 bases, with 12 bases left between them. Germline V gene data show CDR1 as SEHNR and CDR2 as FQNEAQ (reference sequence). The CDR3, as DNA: TGTGCCATTAGCCGGGACACTGGAAACACCATATATTTT. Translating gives CAISRDTGNTIYF. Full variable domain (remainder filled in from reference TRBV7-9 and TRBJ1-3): DTGVSQNPRHKITKRGQNVTFRCDPISEHNRLYWYRQTLGQGPEFLTYFQNEAQLEKSRLLSDRFSAERPKGSFSTLEIQRTEQGDSAMYLCAISRDTGNTIYFGEGSWLTVV.

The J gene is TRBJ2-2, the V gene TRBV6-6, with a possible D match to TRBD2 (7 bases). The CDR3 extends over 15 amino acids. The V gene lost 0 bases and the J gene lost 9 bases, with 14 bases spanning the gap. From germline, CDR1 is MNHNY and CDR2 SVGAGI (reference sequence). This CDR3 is CASSYSGGGPRELFF. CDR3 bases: TGTGCCAGCAGTTACTCAGGGGGGGGCCCACGGGAGCTGTTTTTT.

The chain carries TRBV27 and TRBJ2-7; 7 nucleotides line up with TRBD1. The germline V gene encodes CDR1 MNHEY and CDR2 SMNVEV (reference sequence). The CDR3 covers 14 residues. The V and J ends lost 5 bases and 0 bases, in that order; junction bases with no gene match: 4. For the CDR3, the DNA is TGTGCCAGCAGTAGGGACAGTAACTCCTACGAGCAGTACTTC. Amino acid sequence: CASSRDSNSYEQYF.

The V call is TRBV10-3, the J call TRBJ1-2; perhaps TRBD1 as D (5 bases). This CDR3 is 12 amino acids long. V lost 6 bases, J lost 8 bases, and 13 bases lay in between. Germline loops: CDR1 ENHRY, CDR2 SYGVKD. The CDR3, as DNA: TGTGCCATCAGGACAGCGCAGGGCGGCTACACCTTC. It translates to CAIRTAQGGYTF.